This TCR beta chain was recovered during a study of blood T cell repertoires in COVID-19. Study-wide background: Acute and convalescent COVID-19 specimens originated in the United States, Italy and Spain.

In the authors' workflow: Estimation of nucleated cell counts was performed using reference gene primer amplification. Measured with immunoSEQ multiplex PCR; TCRdb has only the in-frame clones, and not every one. The V and J calls and clone size come from that table; D and trimming were worked out from the DNA. This table holds under 400,000 clones, 85% to 90% found once. Seattle's enrolled individuals joined amid active infection and were then monitored longitudinally. The CDR3 spans 14 residues. Germline V lookup: CDR1 MDHEN, CDR2 SYDVKM. Trimming pared 2 bases from V and 3 bases from J, leaving 8 bases between.

This receptor was identified in a woman in her 30s with COVID-19, enrolled during active disease. Sequenced input: peripheral blood. V and J are TRBV28 and TRBJ1-5, with D possibly matching TRBD1 (6 bases). CDR3 sequence reads: CASSLPGDNQPQHF. CDR3 nucleotide sequence: TGTGCCAGCAGTTTACCAGGGGACAATCAGCCCCAGCATTTT.